What follows are 10 T cell receptor beta chains derived from one specimen sequenced in a study of T cell changes during pregnancy in multiple sclerosis. TCRdb's table, derived via immunoSEQ multiplex PCR, lists solely in-frame clones and lacks some. The sample includes tens of thousands of clones, 90% of them seen just once. The sequenced sample was peripheral blood, obtained in the second trimester of pregnancy. These receptors were obtained from a female donor in good health, enrolled as a control in a pregnancy study.

The chain employs TRBV6-6 and TRBJ2-7; 9 bases align to TRBD1. This CDR3 region has 16 residues. The germline gives CDR1 MNHNY, CDR2 SVGAGI (reference sequence). V lost 6 bases, J lost 6 bases, and 15 bases stayed unmatched. The CDR3 spells CASSHILDRDRAEQYF. The CDR3 coding sequence is TGTGCCAGCAGCCACATCCTTGACCGGGACAGGGCCGAGCAGTACTTC.

The V call is TRBV7-2, the J call TRBJ1-1, with 7 nucleotides matching TRBD1. The CDR3 has 14 residues. Per the germline V gene, CDR1 is SGHTA and CDR2 is FQGNSA. V trimming: 5 bases; J trimming: 8 bases; junction bases outside the gene matches: 11. The CDR3 region is CASSSPGQDREAFF. Here the CDR3 DNA reads TGTGCCAGCAGCAGCCCTGGACAGGATAGGGAAGCTTTCTTT.

This rearrangement joins TRBV15 to TRBJ2-2; 11 nucleotides agree with TRBD2. The CDR3 runs 18 residues. V gave up 4 bases and J gave up 6 bases; unmatched junction bases: 13. Germline CDR1 LNHNV, CDR2 YYDKDF (reference sequence). CDR3 protein: CATSIQPPGLAVSGELFF. The CDR3 DNA reads TGTGCCACCAGCATACAACCTCCGGGACTAGCGGTTTCCGGGGAGCTGTTTTTT.

This chain joins TRBV6-6 and TRBJ2-3, with D perhaps TRBD1 (6 bases). V lost 7 bases and J lost 0, with 17 bases in between. The CDR3 is made up of 16 amino acids. Germline V gene data show CDR1 as MNHNY and CDR2 as SVGAGI (reference sequence). For the CDR3, the DNA is TGTGCCAGCACCCCAGACAGGACTCTGAGCACAGATACGCAGTATTTT. It codes for CASTPDRTLSTDTQYF.

The V gene is TRBV6-6, the J gene TRBJ2-3, with D maybe TRBD1 (5 bases). V shed 7 bases and J shed 6 bases, with 11 bases lying between them. The CDR3 is made up of 12 amino acids. CDR1 MNHNY and CDR2 SVGAGI come from the germline V gene (reference sequence). The CDR3 DNA follows: TGTGCCAGCACCCTGACAGCGGATACGCAGTATTTT. This encodes CASTLTADTQYF.

This chain links TRBV19 with TRBJ2-5; TRBD2 matches 11 bases. Germline trimming cut 3 bases from V and 4 bases from J; bases unmatched to any gene: 1. This CDR3 contains 14 residues. In germline, CDR1 is LNHDA, CDR2 SQIVND (reference sequence). The CDR3 region has the DNA TGTGCCAGTAGTATCCTAGCGGGAGGAGAGACCCAGTACTTC. Its translation is CASSILAGGETQYF.

This clone was detected only once. The V call is TRBV6-4, the J call TRBJ2-1; tentative D call: TRBD1 (5 bases). Trimming pared 6 bases from V and 6 bases from J, leaving 15 bases between. Germline CDR1 and CDR2: MRHNA and SNTAGT. CDR3 length: 14 amino acids. CDR3 nucleotides: TGTGCCAGCAGAGGGGTAGGGCTGTCCAATGAGCAGTTCTTC. This codes for CASRGVGLSNEQFF.

The V call is TRBV6-5, the J call TRBJ2-3; no reliable D call. CDR1 is MNHEY and CDR2 is SVGAGI in the germline V gene. This CDR3 comprises 14 residues. Trimming shortened V by 0 bases and J by 2 bases, and 6 bases separated the two germline ends. CDR3 residues: CASSYSPNTDTQYF. CDR3 DNA: TGTGCCAGCAGTTACTCCCCTAACACAGATACGCAGTATTTT.

The rearrangement links TRBV2 to TRBJ2-5; TRBD1 agrees at 9 bases. CDR3 size: 19 residues. Germline values: CDR1 SNHLY, CDR2 FYNNEI. Losses at the gene ends were 4 bases for V and 4 bases for J; bases not matched to a gene: 19. The CDR3 sequence: CASSGLGDERQGGRETQYF. The CDR3 bases are TGTGCCAGCAGTGGCTTGGGGGACGAAAGACAGGGGGGGAGAGAGACCCAGTACTTC.

This rearrangement joins TRBV7-6 to TRBJ1-5, with D possibly matching TRBD1 (5 bases). Germline V gene data show CDR1 as SGHVS and CDR2 as FNYEAQ. Trimming took off 1 base at V and 4 bases at J, with 14 bases between the two ends. The CDR3 covers 16 residues. CDR3 in DNA: TGTGCCAGCAGCTTAGAGGCGGGGCCGCTAAATCAGCCCCAGCATTTT. It specifies CASSLEAGPLNQPQHF.